The sequence of this TCR beta chain was determined in a study of CXCR3-negative and CXCR3-positive naive CD8 T cells. Findings and caveats of the study: Post-cryopreservation CXCR3 expression was partly diminished, and the bulk of assays employed fresh PBMCs. A higher hydrophobicity marked the TRB CDR3s of CXCR3-positive naive cells versus CXCR3-negative naive cells. Memory CD8+ cells showed much lower diversity, while both naive subsets were comparably high. Similar TRBV-TRBJ gene usage was seen in naive CXCR3-negative and CXCR3-positive cells, but not in memory cells.

Points on this clonotype: No antigen is known for it.

There are 15 residues in the CDR3. Germline lookup yields CDR1 SGHVS and CDR2 FQNEAQ. 5' RACE that incorporated UMI labels was used to prepare the TRB cDNA libraries. TCRdb reanalyzed the 5' RACE reads and collapses them to one entry per CDR3 protein, without DNA. The sample includes about 56,000 distinct CDR3 sequences. The genes are TRBV7-8 and TRBJ2-7; the D call of TRBD2 rests on TCRdb alone, since no DNA is present to check it. The receptor was isolated from a human donor in good health. Some clones in this sample may be carry-over from other donors' samples. Source material: naive CXCR3+ CD8+ T cells from blood. Sample subset: CD45RO-CCR7+CD27+CD95- naive CD8+ T cells expressing CXCR3 (TNR3+). The CDR3 spells CASSLSGTSTYEQYF.